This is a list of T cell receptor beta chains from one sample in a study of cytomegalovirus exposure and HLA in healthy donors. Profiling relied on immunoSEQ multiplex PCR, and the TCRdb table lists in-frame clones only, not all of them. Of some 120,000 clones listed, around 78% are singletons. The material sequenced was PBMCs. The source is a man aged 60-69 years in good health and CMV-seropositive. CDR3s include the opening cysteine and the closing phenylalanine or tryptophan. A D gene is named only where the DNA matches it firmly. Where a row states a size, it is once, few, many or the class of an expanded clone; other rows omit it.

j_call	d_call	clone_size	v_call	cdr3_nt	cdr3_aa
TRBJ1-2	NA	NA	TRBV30	TGTGCCTGGAGTCTTAGGGGGGGGATCTATGGCTACACCTTC	CAWSLRGGIYGYTF
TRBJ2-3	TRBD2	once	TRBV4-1	TGCGCCAGCAGCCAAGAACGAGCGGGGGCCCCCACAGATACGCAGTATTTT	CASSQERAGAPTDTQYF
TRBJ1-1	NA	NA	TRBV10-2	TGCGCCAGCAGTGACTCCGGACAGATAGGGACTGAAGCTTTCTTT	CASSDSGQIGTEAFF
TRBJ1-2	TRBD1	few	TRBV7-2	TGTGCCAGCAGCCGGGACAGGGGAGGCTACACCTTC	CASSRDRGGYTF
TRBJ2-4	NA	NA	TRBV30	TGTGCCTGGAGTATAAACAGGGTTAGCCTTCAGTACTTC	CAWSINRVSLQYF
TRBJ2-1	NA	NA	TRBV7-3	TGTGCCAGCAGCTTAATCTTGGGGGCTCACAATGAGCAGTTCTTC	CASSLILGAHNEQFF
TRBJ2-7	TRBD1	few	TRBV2	TGTGCCAGCAGCCTGGACAGGGACGAGCAGTACTTC	CASSLDRDEQYF
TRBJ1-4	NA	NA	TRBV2	TGTGCCAGCAGTTTTCCCACAGGGATTAATGAAAAACTGTTTTTT	CASSFPTGINEKLFF
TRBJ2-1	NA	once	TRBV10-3	TGTGCCGCCGGGGAGCGCTCCGATGAGCAGTTCTTC	CAAGERSDEQFF
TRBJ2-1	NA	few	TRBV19	TGTGCCAGTAGTATTGGGGGGGGGCTCCGTTCCTACAATGAGCAGTTCTTC	CASSIGGGLRSYNEQFF
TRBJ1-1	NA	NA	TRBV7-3	TGTGCCAGCAGCGTTAGGGGCGGGGGGGCCACTGAAGCTTTCTTT	CASSVRGGGATEAFF
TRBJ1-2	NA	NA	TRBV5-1	TGCGCCAGCAGCTTGGGACAGCCCGACGCTGGCTACACCTTC	CASSLGQPDAGYTF
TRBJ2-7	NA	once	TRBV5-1	TGCGCCAGCAGCTTGGAGGCGGTCTACGAGCAGTACTTC	CASSLEAVYEQYF
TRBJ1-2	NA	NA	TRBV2	TGTGCCAGCGAACCGACGGGGAACTATGGCTACACCTTC	CASEPTGNYGYTF
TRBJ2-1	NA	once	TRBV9	TGTGCCAGCAGCGCCCAACGGGACTCAGCAGGTGATGAGCAGTTCTTC	CASSAQRDSAGDEQFF
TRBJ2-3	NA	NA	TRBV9	TGTGCCAGCAGCGTCGACTTTGTGGATACGCAGTATTTT	CASSVDFVDTQYF
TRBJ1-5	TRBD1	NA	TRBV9	TGTGCCAGCAGCGTAGGGGACAGGGGTGAGCAGCCCCAGCATTTT	CASSVGDRGEQPQHF
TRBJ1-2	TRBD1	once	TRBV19	TGTGCCAGTAGTGCCGGGACAGGGATGGGCTACACCTTC	CASSAGTGMGYTF
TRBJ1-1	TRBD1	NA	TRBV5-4	TGTGCCAGCAGCGCCCGGCCGGGACAGGGGACGCCTGAAGCTTTCTTT	CASSARPGQGTPEAFF
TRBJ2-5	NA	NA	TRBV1	TGCACCAGCAGCTTTGACTTTGGAGGAGGAGAGACCCAGTACTTC	CTSSFDFGGGETQYF
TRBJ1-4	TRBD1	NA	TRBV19	TGTGCCAGTAGTATCCTACCGGGACAGGGAGACGAAAAACTGTTTTTT	CASSILPGQGDEKLFF
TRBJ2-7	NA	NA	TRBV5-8	TGTGCCAGCAGCCCAAGCGGAACCTACGAGCAGTACTTC	CASSPSGTYEQYF
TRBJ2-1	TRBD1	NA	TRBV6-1	TGTGCCAGCAGTGACGACAGGGGGCAATACAATGAGCAGTTCTTC	CASSDDRGQYNEQFF
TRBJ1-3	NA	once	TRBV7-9	TGTGCCAGCAGCTTAGCCCCTGGACTGTACTCTGGAAACACCATATATTTT	CASSLAPGLYSGNTIYF
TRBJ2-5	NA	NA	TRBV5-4	TGTGCCAGCAGCAACATCGGGGTCCCGGAGACCCAGTACTTC	CASSNIGVPETQYF
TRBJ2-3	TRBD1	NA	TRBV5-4	TGTGCCAGCAGCAAGTATTCGTACGAAGGACAGGGCCCAGATACGCAGTATTTT	CASSKYSYEGQGPDTQYF
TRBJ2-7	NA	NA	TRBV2	TGTGCCACCCGGAGGGACCAGTCCTACGAGCAGTACTTC	CATRRDQSYEQYF
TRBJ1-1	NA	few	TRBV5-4	TGTGCCAGCAGCTTGGACTGGGGAGCAACTGAAGCTTTCTTT	CASSLDWGATEAFF
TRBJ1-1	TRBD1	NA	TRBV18	TGTGCCAGCTCACCAGACAGGGGAAACACTGAAGCTTTCTTT	CASSPDRGNTEAFF
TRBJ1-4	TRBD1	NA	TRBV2	TGTGCCAGCAGTTCCTTCCAGGGGGGTAGGGAAAAACTGTTTTTT	CASSSFQGGREKLFF
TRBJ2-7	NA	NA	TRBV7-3	TGTGCCAGCAGCTCGCTCGGGGGTTACGAGCAGTACTTC	CASSSLGGYEQYF
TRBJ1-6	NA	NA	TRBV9	TGTGCCAGCAGCGTATTGAACGGGGATAATTCACCCCTCCACTTT	CASSVLNGDNSPLHF
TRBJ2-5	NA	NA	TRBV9	TGTGCCAGCAGACCGCGGGTAAAGACCCAGTACTTC	CASRPRVKTQYF
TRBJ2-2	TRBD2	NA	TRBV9	TGTGCCAGCAGCGCGGGGGACTATACGAACACCGGGGAGCTGTTTTTT	CASSAGDYTNTGELFF
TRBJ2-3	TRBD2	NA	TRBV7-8	TGTGCCAGCAGCCCTTGGTCTAGCGGAGAAGCAGATACGCAGTATTTT	CASSPWSSGEADTQYF
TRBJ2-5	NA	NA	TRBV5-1	TGCGCCAGCAGCTCAGGGACTGCAAAAGAGACCCAGTACTTC	CASSSGTAKETQYF
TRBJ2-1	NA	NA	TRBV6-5	TGTGCCAGCAGTTACGGGGGCAGCAATGAGCAGTTCTTC	CASSYGGSNEQFF